The 26 T cell receptor beta chains given below trace back to one sample, sequenced in a study of shared T cell receptors in the human thymus. TCRdb's copy holds only in-frame clones and misses some; the assay was immunoSEQ multiplex PCR. The sample has more than 550,000 clones, 70% to 90% seen once. These records were also assigned to another study, of human thymus T cells.

Material: thymocytes. These receptors all stem from a boy in the first two years of life with a congenital heart defect.

The chain links TRBV4-1 to TRBJ1-5; D might be TRBD1 (6 bases). Germline V gene sequence: CDR1 MGHRA, CDR2 YSYEKL. Trimming took 3 bases from V and 2 from J, leaving 11 bases between them. The CDR3 is made up of 15 amino acids. CDR3 bases: TGCGCCAGCAGCCAGGTTAGGACAGGCAATCAGCCCCAGCATTTT. Translation: CASSQVRTGNQPQHF.

The chain combines TRBV9 with TRBJ2-2, with TRBD2 as a possible D gene (6 bases). Trimming cost V 2 bases and J 2 bases, with 13 bases left between them. The CDR3 runs to 16 residues. CDR1 is SGDLS, CDR2 YYNGEE, per germline. The CDR3 region is CASSVRAGINTGELFF. The CDR3 region has the DNA TGTGCCAGCAGCGTCCGGGCGGGGATCAACACCGGGGAGCTGTTTTTT.

The chain uses TRBV9 and TRBJ2-3; TRBD2 might be the D (5 bases). Germline loops: CDR1 SGDLS, CDR2 YYNGEE. Trimming cost V 3 bases and J 2 bases, with 16 bases left between them. This CDR3 contains 16 residues. CDR3 in amino acids: CASSAQEGVITDTQYF. The CDR3 nucleotides read TGTGCCAGCAGCGCCCAAGAGGGAGTGATCACAGATACGCAGTATTTT. Variable domain in full (rest from reference TRBV9 and TRBJ2-3): DSGVTQTPKHLITATGQRVTLRCSPRSGDLSVYWYQQSLDQGLQFLIQYYNGEERAKGNILERFSAQQFPDLHSELNLSSLELGDSALYFCASSAQEGVITDTQYFGPGTRLTVL.

V and J are TRBV6-5 and TRBJ2-3, with 10 positions matching TRBD2. Trimming took 9 bases from V and 0 from J; bases not matched to a gene: 6. Looked up from germline, CDR1 is MNHEY and CDR2 is SVGAGI. CDR3 length: 15 residues. The CDR3 nucleotides are TGTGCCAGTGCCCTAGCGGGGGCTAGCACAGATACGCAGTATTTT. Its translation: CASALAGASTDTQYF.

This chain's CDR3 is CASSEGEGARCTEAFF. The DNA for the CDR3 is TGTGCCAGCAGTGAAGGTGAGGGGGCGCGTTGCACTGAAGCTTTCTTT. The chain uses TRBV2 and TRBJ1-1, with TRBD1 matching over 7 bases. V was clipped by 1 base and J by 4 bases; unmatched bases: 9. This CDR3 is built from 16 residues. Germline CDR1 is SNHLY and CDR2 is FYNNEI. Combining the CDR3 with reference TRBV2 and TRBJ1-1 gives the whole variable domain EPEVTQTPSHQVTQMGQEVILRCVPISNHLYFYWYRQILGQKVEFLVSFYNNEISEKSEIFDDQFSVERPDGSNFTLKIRSTKLEDSAMYFCASSEGEGARCTEAFFGQGTRLTVV.

The V call is TRBV28, the J call TRBJ1-2; 9 bases agree with TRBD1. The V gene's germline CDR1 is MDHEN and CDR2 SYDVKM. V lost 5 bases, J lost 7 bases, and 11 bases stayed unmatched. The CDR3 length is 15 residues. The CDR3 bases are TGTGCCAGCAGTCTCGAGGGACAGGGAACCCGTGGCTACACCTTC. Protein: CASSLEGQGTRGYTF.

This chain uses TRBV10-1 with TRBJ2-7; no reliable D call. V lost 2 bases, J lost 0 bases, and 17 bases lay in between. From germline, CDR1 is WNHNN and CDR2 SYGVQD (reference sequence). There are 17 residues in the CDR3. CDR3 nucleotides: TGCGCCAGCAGTGAGAGTACGGCGCGGCCCTTCTCCTACGAGCAGTACTTC. It codes for CASSESTARPFSYEQYF.

This clone was picked up a small number of times. J is TRBJ2-7 and V is TRBV19; 9 nucleotides agree with TRBD1. This CDR3 comprises 14 residues. Trimming cost V 3 bases and J 4 bases; bases outside gene matches: 4. Germline V CDR1 and CDR2: LNHDA, SQIVND (reference sequence). The CDR3 bases are TGTGCCAGTAGTATTACAGGGGGCGGTTACGAGCAGTACTTC. Encoded protein: CASSITGGGYEQYF.

This chain joins TRBV5-6 and TRBJ2-3; no definite D call. The V gene's germline CDR1 is SGHDT and CDR2 YYEEEE. V was pared by 3 bases and J by 5 bases, with 7 bases between. CDR3 size: 12 residues. Here the CDR3 DNA reads TGTGCCAGCAGCTCCTCCCGAGATACGCAGTATTTT. Its translation is CASSSSRDTQYF.

This clone was counted only a few times. CDR3 amino acids: CSVDLAPFQETQYF. The DNA for the CDR3 is TGCAGCGTTGATCTAGCACCTTTCCAAGAGACCCAGTACTTC. J is TRBJ2-5 and V is TRBV29-1, with D perhaps TRBD2 (5 bases). CDR3 length: 14 amino acids. Germline V lookup: CDR1 SQVTM, CDR2 ANQGSEA. The V and J ends lost 3 bases and 1 base respectively, with 12 bases between them.

The chain joins TRBV5-1 to TRBJ1-2, with D unclear. CDR3 size: 15 residues. V shed 4 bases and J shed 2 bases, with 15 bases lying between them. CDR1 is SGHRS and CDR2 is YFSETQ in the germline V gene. This CDR3 reads CASSRETGGNYGYTF. For the CDR3, the DNA is TGCGCCAGCAGCCGGGAGACGGGTGGGAACTATGGCTACACCTTC.

V and J are TRBV4-3 and TRBJ2-2, with D perhaps TRBD1 (6 bases). The length of the CDR3 is 18 residues. Trimming removed 0 bases at V and 6 bases at J, with 20 bases between. Per germline, CDR1 LGHNA and CDR2 YSLEER. The CDR3 DNA follows: TGCGCCAGCAGCCAAGACCTATCGATAACCAGGGGCGCCGGGGAGCTGTTTTTT. This encodes CASSQDLSITRGAGELFF.

This rearrangement joins TRBV5-1 to TRBJ2-7; 13 bases fit TRBD2. Germline V gene sequence: CDR1 SGHRS, CDR2 YFSETQ. V shed 0 bases and J 4 bases; nucleotides not matched to a gene: 1. This CDR3 has 15 amino acids. CDR3 bases: TGCGCCAGCAGCTTGGGGACTAGCGGGGGATACGAGCAGTACTTC. It is translated as CASSLGTSGGYEQYF.

This chain uses TRBV7-9 with TRBJ2-7; 7 bases agree with TRBD2. V lost 5 bases, J lost 2 bases, and 9 bases stayed unmatched. The length of the CDR3 is 15 residues. CDR1 and CDR2 (germline): SEHNR, FQNEAQ (reference sequence). The CDR3 DNA sequence: TGTGCCAGCAGCCTCGGCTCTAGCGGCGCCTACGAGCAGTACTTC. Residues: CASSLGSSGAYEQYF.

This clone was seen a single time. V usage is TRBV7-3 and J usage is TRBJ2-5, with D maybe TRBD2 (5 bases). Trimming pared 4 bases from V and 7 bases from J, leaving 25 bases between. The germline CDR1 and CDR2 sequences are SGHTA and FQGTGA. The CDR3 contains 17 residues. CDR3: CASSSQPDGSRAGTQYF. The CDR3 DNA follows: TGTGCCAGCAGCTCACAGCCGGACGGCAGCCGGGCGGGGACCCAGTACTTC.

This clone occurred a few times. The rearrangement uses TRBV21-1 and TRBJ2-3; the listed D gene, TRBD2, was not tested against the DNA. TRBV21-1 is a pseudogene. This CDR3 is built from 12 residues. Written as DNA, the CDR3 is TGTGCCAGCGGGCGGGGACCAGATACGCAGTATTTT. Translated: CASGRGPDTQYF.

The V gene is TRBV11-2, the J gene TRBJ1-2, with D perhaps matching TRBD1 (5 bases). Germline lookup yields CDR1 SGHAT and CDR2 FQNNGV. V was shortened by 7 bases and J by 1 base, with 16 bases between the two germline ends. The CDR3 length is 15 residues. CDR3 DNA: TGTGCCAGCACCAACCCGACAGCGTTTAACTATGGCTACACCTTC. Translated, it gives CASTNPTAFNYGYTF.

This rearrangement joins TRBV2 to TRBJ2-7, with a tentative D call TRBD2 (5 bases). The V gene's germline CDR1 is SNHLY and CDR2 FYNNEI. The CDR3 runs 14 residues. Trimming took off 7 bases at V and 3 bases at J, with 16 bases between the two ends. In nucleotides, the CDR3 is TGTGCCAGCATTCCAGATAGGGAGAACTACGAGCAGTACTTC. Translating gives CASIPDRENYEQYF.

The rearrangement uses TRBV2 and TRBJ2-3, with 9 bases lining up with TRBD2. The CDR3 spans 17 residues. From germline, CDR1 is SNHLY and CDR2 FYNNEI. Trimming removed 6 bases from V and 2 bases from J; junction bases left unmatched: 12. The CDR3 bases are TGTGCCAGCAGGGGAGTAGCGGGGGCCCTTATCACAGATACGCAGTATTTT. It yields the protein CASRGVAGALITDTQYF.

This chain joins TRBV4-3 and TRBJ1-3; the match to TRBD1 covers 8 bases. The J segment lost 1 base and the V segment lost 0 bases, leaving 8 bases of the junction unmatched. CDR1 and CDR2 (germline): LGHNA, YSLEER. The CDR3 has 18 amino acids. The CDR3 sequence: CASSQDPGGQGSGNTIYF. CDR3 coding DNA: TGCGCCAGCAGCCAAGATCCGGGTGGACAGGGTTCTGGAAACACCATATATTTT.

This chain connects TRBV15 to TRBJ1-1; D is unresolved. This CDR3 comprises 19 residues. The V end lost 1 base, the J end lost 1 base, and 22 bases lay between the germline ends. The germline V gene has CDR1 LNHNV and CDR2 YYDKDF (reference sequence). CDR3 residues: CATSRAPLSNAPWNTEAFF. The CDR3 nucleotides read TGTGCCACCAGCAGAGCGCCACTATCCAACGCACCGTGGAACACTGAAGCTTTCTTT.

V gene TRBV19 combines with J gene TRBJ2-2; TRBD1 might be the D (6 bases). Trimming shortened V by 5 bases and J by 1 base, and 8 bases separated the two germline ends. There are 14 residues in the CDR3. Germline CDR1 is LNHDA and CDR2 is SQIVND (reference sequence). In nucleotides, the CDR3 is TGTGCCAGTAGTTCGGGACAGAACACCGGGGAGCTGTTTTTT. This sequence encodes CASSSGQNTGELFF.

The CDR3 region is CTAPEGGGHGYTF. CDR3 nucleotide sequence: TGCACCGCGCCCGAGGGGGGGGGTCATGGCTACACCTTC. The rearrangement joins TRBV29-1 to TRBJ1-2; D possibly corresponds to TRBD1 (6 bases). CDR3 length: 13 amino acids. CDR1 SQVTM and CDR2 ANQGSEA come from the germline V gene.

V usage is TRBV4-2 and J usage is TRBJ1-4; 7 nucleotides line up with TRBD1. This CDR3 comprises 17 residues. CDR1 and CDR2 (germline): LGHNA, YNFKEQ. V shed 1 base, J shed 12 bases, and the junction held 17 bases outside the gene matches. CDR3 sequence: CASSQGSFSRDRGELFF. The CDR3 nucleotides are TGTGCCAGCAGCCAAGGAAGTTTCTCCCGGGACAGAGGGGAACTGTTTTTT.

This chain connects TRBV5-1 to TRBJ2-5; 8 bases are shared with TRBD1. The J call is doubtful: the DNA matches TRBJ2-7 better. The length of the CDR3 is 15 residues. Germline loops: CDR1 SGHRS, CDR2 YFSETQ. CDR3 region: CASSGTTGDDYEQYF. The CDR3 DNA reads as TGCGCCAGCAGCGGAACGACAGGGGACGACTACGAGCAGTACTTC.

The chain joins TRBV15 to TRBJ1-1; D is perhaps TRBD1 (6 bases). Germline CDR1 LNHNV, CDR2 YYDKDF (reference sequence). CDR3 length: 16 amino acids. The germline V and J ends were trimmed by 0 bases and 1 base, with 12 bases remaining between them. CDR3 sequence reads: CATSRDKGTPNTEAFF. The CDR3 nucleotides are TGTGCCACCAGCAGAGATAAGGGGACACCGAACACTGAAGCTTTCTTT.